This TCR beta chain originates from a study of blood T cell repertoires in COVID-19. Method: immunoSEQ multiplex PCR; TCRdb's copy keeps in-frame clones and lacks some. This sample has just over 150,000 clones, with 70% to 90% found just once. Germline CDR1 reads SGHAT; CDR2 reads FQNNGV. V was clipped by 6 bases and J by 1 base, with 12 bases between them. The CDR3 runs 14 residues. The chain combines TRBV11-2 with TRBJ1-1; D remains ambiguous. Sequenced input: PBMCs or T cells enriched from blood (not recorded which). This receptor was identified in a woman aged 45 to 65 who had recovered from COVID-19. CDR3 region: CASRSQGRNTEAFF. CDR3 sequence (DNA): TGTGCCAGCAGATCGCAAGGGAGGAACACTGAAGCTTTCTTT.